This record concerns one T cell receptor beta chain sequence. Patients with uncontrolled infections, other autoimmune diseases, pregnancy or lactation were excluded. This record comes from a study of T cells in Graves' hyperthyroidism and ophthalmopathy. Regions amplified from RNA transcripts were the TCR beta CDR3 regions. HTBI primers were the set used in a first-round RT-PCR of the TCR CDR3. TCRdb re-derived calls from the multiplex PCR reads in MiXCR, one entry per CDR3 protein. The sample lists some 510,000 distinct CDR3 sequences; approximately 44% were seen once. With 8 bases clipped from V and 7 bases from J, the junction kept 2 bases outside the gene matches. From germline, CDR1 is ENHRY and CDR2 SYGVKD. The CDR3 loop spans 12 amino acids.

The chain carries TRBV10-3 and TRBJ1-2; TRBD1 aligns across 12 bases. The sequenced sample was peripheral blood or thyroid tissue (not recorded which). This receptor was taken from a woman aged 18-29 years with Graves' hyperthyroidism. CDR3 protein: CAIEGQGAGYTF. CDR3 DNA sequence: TGTGCCATCGAGGGACAGGGGGCTGGCTACACCTTC.